This TCR beta chain was captured by sequencing in a study of T cells in Graves' hyperthyroidism and ophthalmopathy. Amplification of TCR beta CDR3 regions was performed using RNA transcripts as template. In the first-round RT-PCR of the TCR CDR3, the HTBI primer set was used. Each CDR3 protein gets one entry after TCRdb re-called the multiplex PCR reads with MiXCR. The sample carries about 380,000 distinct CDR3 sequences, less than 20% recorded once. Turning to this clonotype: A read error may be the cause here, since a much bigger clone is one base away.

Inclusion characteristics of ophthalmopathy patients comprised a Clinical Activity Score of at least 3, a NOSPECS grade of at least 4, and duration under 3 months. The study excluded patients with uncontrolled infection, other autoimmune disease, pregnancy or lactation. Clinical symptoms, serum thyroxine, TRAb, thyroid ultrasound and orbital computed tomography established diagnosis. Isolation of PBMCs was performed on around 9.3 ml fresh peripheral blood. This receptor was obtained from a man between 18 and 29 years old with Graves' ophthalmopathy. Material for sequencing was blood.

The CDR3 is CASSLVAGAETQHF. The CDR3 DNA is TGTGCCAGCAGTTTAGTCGCGGGGGCAGAGACCCAGCACTTC. The chain is built from TRBV12-3 or TRBV12-4 and TRBJ2-5; TRBD2 might be the D (7 bases). The CDR3 sequence is 14 residues long.